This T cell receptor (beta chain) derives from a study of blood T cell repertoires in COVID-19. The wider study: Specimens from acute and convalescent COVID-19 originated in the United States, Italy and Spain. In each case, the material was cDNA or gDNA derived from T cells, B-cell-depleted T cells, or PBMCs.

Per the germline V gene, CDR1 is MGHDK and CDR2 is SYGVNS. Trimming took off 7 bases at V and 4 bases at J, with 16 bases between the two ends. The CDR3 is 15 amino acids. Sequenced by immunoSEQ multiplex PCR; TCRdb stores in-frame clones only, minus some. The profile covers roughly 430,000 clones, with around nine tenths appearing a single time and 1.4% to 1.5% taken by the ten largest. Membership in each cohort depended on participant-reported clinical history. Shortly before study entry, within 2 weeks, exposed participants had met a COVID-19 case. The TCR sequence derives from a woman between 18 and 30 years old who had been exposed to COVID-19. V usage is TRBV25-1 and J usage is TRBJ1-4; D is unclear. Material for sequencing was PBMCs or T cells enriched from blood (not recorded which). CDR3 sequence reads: CASNRGGAYNEKLFF. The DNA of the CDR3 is TGTGCCAGCAACCGGGGTGGCGCTTATAATGAAAAACTGTTTTTT.